This T cell receptor beta chain originates from a study of glioma-infiltrating T cells after dendritic cell vaccination. Background on the study: Glioblastoma patients came from Phase I and II dendritic cell vaccination trials. Dendritic cells derived from monocytes and pulsed with autologous tumor lysate formed the vaccine. Study results and limitations: Longer survival after dendritic cell vaccination followed higher pretreatment TIL content.

A remark on this clone: As yet, its antigen is unknown.

The method was immunoSEQ multiplex PCR; TCRdb's version includes in-frame clones alone and lacks a portion of them. The sample lists fewer than 30,000 clones; roughly 86% were seen once. Time point noted: after dendritic cell vaccination, including at tumor progression/relapse. Before vaccination, two weeks after the third vaccination, and at progression, PBMC were collected. The sequence derives from a human donor with glioblastoma. The sequenced sample was blood, obtained after dendritic cell vaccination.

The CDR3 region has the DNA TGTGCCAGCAGCGAGACTAGTGGGTCCTACGAGCAGTACTTC. This gives the protein CASSETSGSYEQYF. The chain uses TRBV7-6 and TRBJ2-7; possible D gene TRBD2, 6 bases. The germline V gene encodes CDR1 SGHVS and CDR2 FNYEAQ. CDR3 length: 14 residues. V was clipped by 5 bases and J by 1 base, with 12 bases between them.